These T cell receptor beta chains were read from a single sample in a study of CD8 T cells in Susac syndrome. Each CDR3 protein is one row after TCRdb ran MiXCR on the immunoSEQ multiplex PCR reads. The table has approximately 160,000 distinct CDR3 sequences, around 92% seen once. The sample consisted of CD4+ T cells from PBMCs. The receptor set was obtained from a human donor in good health. Each CDR3 is given with its conserved first and last residue. Fields, in order: D gene, V gene, J gene, clone size, CDR3 protein, CDR3 DNA. D genes are given only for firm matches. Size values are once, few and many counts, or a class for expanded clones, and some rows have none.

>-|TRBV20-1|TRBJ1-1|-
CSARDQNTEAFF
TGCAGTGCTAGAGACCAGAACACTGAAGCTTTCTTT
>TRBD1|TRBV25-1|TRBJ1-5|-
CASSRDRWQPQHF
TGTGCCAGCAGTCGGGACAGATGGCAGCCCCAGCATTTT
>-|TRBV2|TRBJ2-1|-
CASTRWTNEQFF
TGTGCCAGCACCCGTTGGACCAATGAGCAGTTCTTC
>TRBD2|TRBV29-1|TRBJ2-3|-
CSAGTSPTDTQYF
TGCAGCGCTGGGACTAGCCCCACAGATACGCAGTATTTT
>TRBD2|TRBV15|TRBJ2-5|-
CATSSLGLGQETQYF
TGTGCCACCAGCTCCTTAGGACTAGGCCAAGAGACCCAGTACTTC
>-|TRBV6-2/TRBV6-3|TRBJ1-1|-
CASSSRTTEAFF
TGTGCCAGCAGTTCGAGAACCACTGAAGCTTTCTTT
>-|TRBV19|TRBJ1-2|once
CASSIVSRSNYGYTF
TGTGCCAGTAGTATAGTTAGCCGTTCTAACTATGGCTACACCTTC
>-|TRBV11-2|TRBJ2-1|-
CASSRGGGYYNEQFF
TGTGCCAGCAGCCGAGGGGGGGGCTACTACAATGAGCAGTTCTTC
>TRBD2|TRBV24-1|TRBJ2-1|-
CATSDSLAGGYNEQFF
TGTGCCACCAGTGATTCTCTAGCGGGAGGCTACAATGAGCAGTTCTTC
>-|TRBV30|TRBJ2-1|-
CACPGHVYNEQFF
TGTGCCTGTCCAGGGCACGTTTACAATGAGCAGTTCTTC
>TRBD1|TRBV4-3|TRBJ1-3|-
CASSQEYLFAGGYTSGNTIYF
TGCGCCAGCAGCCAAGAGTACCTCTTCGCAGGGGGCTATACGAGTGGAAACACCATATATTTT